The present T cell receptor (beta chain) was sequenced within a study of T-cell memory formation after mild COVID-19. This clonotype turned up a few times. TCRdb itself ran the 5' RACE reads through MiXCR, one entry per CDR3 protein. The sample consists of a few hundred thousand distinct CDR3 sequences, less than 20% of them appearing once. The source of this sequence is a man in his late teens or twenties who had mild COVID-19 (a few samples of this study predate the infection). Cell type and time point are not known. Sample: PBMCs or a T cell subset sorted from them (not recorded which).

The CDR3 sequence is CASRASTGELFF. CDR3 nucleotides: TGTGCCAGCAGGGCCAGCACCGGGGAGCTGTTTTTT. The rearrangement links TRBV5-4 to TRBJ2-2; no clear D gene. Per germline, CDR1 SGHNT and CDR2 YYREEE (reference sequence). With 5 bases removed from V and 4 bases from J, the gap between germline ends came to 6 bases. This CDR3 is 12 amino acids long.